This TCR beta chain appears in the sequencing data of a study of T cells in Graves' hyperthyroidism and ophthalmopathy. This clonotype came up many times. The V gene lost 3 bases and the J gene lost 6 bases, with 14 bases spanning the gap. Germline assignment: CDR1 MDHEN and CDR2 SYDVKM. The CDR3 contains 14 residues. The investigators amplified TCR beta CDR3 regions from RNA transcripts. Carried out on the TCR CDR3, a first-round RT-PCR used the HTBI primer set. One entry per CDR3 protein, called by TCRdb with MiXCR from the multiplex PCR reads. Counted here are around 250,000 distinct CDR3 sequences, 13% to 15% occurring once; the ten biggest clones make up 10% to 15%.

This chain links TRBV28 with TRBJ2-5; weak D call: TRBD1 (5 bases). The sequence derives from a woman aged 40 to 50 with Graves' hyperthyroidism that later progressed to Graves' ophthalmopathy. Sequencing used blood. The CDR3 spells CASSLQTWGQTQYF. In DNA form, the CDR3 reads TGTGCCAGCAGTTTGCAGACCTGGGGCCAGACCCAGTACTTC. Using reference TRBV28 and TRBJ2-5 for the parts outside the CDR3, the full variable domain is DVKVTQSSRYLVKRTGEKVFLECVQDMDHENMFWYRQDPGLGLRLIYFSYDVKMKEKGDIPEGYSVSREKKERFSLILESASTNQTSMYLCASSLQTWGQTQYFGPGTRLLVL.